Following are 5 T cell receptor beta chains from one sample sequenced in a study of tissue T cells after allogeneic stem cell transplantation. Using immunoSEQ multiplex PCR, the repertoire was profiled, and TCRdb retains in-frame clones only, with some absent. In the table there are about 50,000 clones, roughly four fifths of which are singletons. The material sequenced was sorted cells pooled from one or two spleens. These receptors were collected from a pool of C57BL/6 mice in good health.

Worth noting for this clone: Mouse germline and gene names are used. The read halts 1 residue ahead of the CDR3 end, with the missing end drawn from the germline J gene. The chain uses TRBV20 and TRBJ2-2; D is undetermined. The CDR3 is made up of 13 amino acids. The V gene lost 5 bases and the J gene lost 1 base, with 8 bases spanning the gap. Looked up from germline, CDR1 is GFQATS and CDR2 is STVNSAI. The sequenced CDR3 bases are TGTGGTGCTGCACAGATAAACACCGGGCAGCTCTAC. It codes for CGAAQINTGQLY. The entire CDR3 reads CGAAQINTGQLYF.

Details on this clone: Gene names are the mouse ones. The DNA ends 1 residue before the CDR3 does, and the rest of the CDR3 is filled in from the germline J gene. The V call is TRBV3, the J call TRBJ2-1; TRBD2 matches 7 bases. CDR3 size: 14 residues. V lost 1 base and J lost 6; bases outside the gene matches: 3. Germline V gives CDR1 SNHLY, CDR2 FYNGKV (reference sequence). This CDR3 reads CASSLEWGVAEQFF. CDR3 bases read: TGTGCCAGCAGCTTAGAGTGGGGGGTTGCTGAGCAGTTC.

To note about this clone: Mouse germline and gene names are used. With the read ending 1 residue before the CDR3 end, the germline J gene is used to fill in that end. This chain joins TRBV3 and TRBJ2-2, with D unclear. CDR1 is SNHLY, CDR2 FYNGKV, per germline (reference sequence). Trimming shortened V by 1 base and J by 6 bases, and 3 bases separated the two germline ends. The CDR3 is made up of 12 amino acids. The CDR3 DNA, read in part, is TGTGCCAGCAGCTTAGAGGCCGGGCAGCTCTAC. It encodes CASSLEAGQLY. In full, the CDR3 reads CASSLEAGQLYF.

This clone appeared once. The gene symbols are mouse symbols. The CDR3 region is CASSLGVSNERLFF. CDR3 bases read: TGTGCCAGCTCTCTCGGGGTTTCCAACGAAAGATTATTT. V is TRBV12-1 and J is TRBJ1-4, with D unresolved. The CDR3 is cut off 1 residue early in the read; its end comes from the germline J gene. The germline gives CDR1 SGHSN, CDR2 HYEKVE. V was pared by 0 bases and J by 0 bases, with 4 bases between. The CDR3 is 14 amino acids.

Remarks on this clone: Mouse names are used for the genes. The read comes to an end 1 residue before the CDR3 does, leaving the germline J gene to fill in the end. V and J are TRBV5 and TRBJ2-7; D might be TRBD1 (5 bases). The CDR3 runs 12 residues. Germline-derived CDR1 and CDR2 are LGHNA and YNLKQL (reference sequence). The germline V and J ends were trimmed by 1 base and 5 bases, with 6 bases remaining between them. The DNA read from the CDR3 is TGTGCCAGCAGCCAAGGGACAAATGAACAGTAC. Translating it yields CASSQGTNEQY. The entire CDR3 sequence reads CASSQGTNEQYF.